Listed here are 3 T cell receptor beta chains from one sample, sequenced in a study of cytomegalovirus exposure and HLA in healthy donors. PCR was performed using 60 Vbeta and 13 Jbeta primers. Using immunoSEQ multiplex PCR, the repertoire was profiled, and TCRdb retains in-frame clones only, with some absent. This sample has around 150,000 clones, with around four fifths found just once. Sequenced: PBMCs. These receptors originate from a man aged 30 to 39 in good health and CMV-seropositive.

The rearrangement links TRBV28 to TRBJ1-1; D gene ambiguous. Germline CDR1 MDHEN, CDR2 SYDVKM. CDR3 length equals 14 residues. Trimming cost V 4 bases and J 4 bases, with 13 bases left between them. The CDR3 DNA reads TGTGCCAGCAGTTCCGGAAGGGCGGGCACTGAAGCTTTCTTT. Amino acids: CASSSGRAGTEAFF.

V is TRBV6-4 and J is TRBJ1-2, with 7 bases lining up with TRBD1. Per the germline V gene, CDR1 is MRHNA and CDR2 is SNTAGT. This CDR3 has 16 amino acids. J lost 8 bases, V lost 0 bases, and 12 bases had no gene match. CDR3 amino acids: CASSDSGGQLARGYTF. The CDR3 DNA reads as TGTGCCAGCAGTGACTCAGGGGGACAGCTGGCGCGGGGCTACACCTTC.

V and J are TRBV2 and TRBJ2-5; D gene unclear. The last part of the DNA fits TRBJ2-7 better; the J call may be wrong. Germline V gene data show CDR1 as SNHLY and CDR2 as FYNNEI. The CDR3 contains 12 residues. The DNA for the CDR3 is TGTGCCAGCAGTGAAAATGACTACGAGCAGTACTTC. Translating gives CASSENDYEQYF.